The source of this T cell receptor (beta chain) is a study of CD8+ T cells in alopecia areata. For the study at large: A regimen of oral tofacitinib, 5 to 10 mg twice daily, was given to treated patients. Using the percentage of affected scalp area, treated patients' severity was scored.

Treatment denoted: oral pan-JAK inhibitor, 5-10 mg twice daily. V shed 7 bases and J shed 5 bases, with 14 bases lying between them. The CDR3 is 13 residues long. The germline gives CDR1 LGHNT, CDR2 FRNRAP. RNA extraction was followed by reverse transcription into cDNA, which acted as the sequencing template. The repertoire was sequenced with immunoSEQ multiplex PCR; TCRdb's copy has only in-frame clones and lacks some. Found here are 200,000 to 250,000 clones, approximately 40% of them singletons; the top ten hold approximately 2.9%. Study results and caveats: As there was one nonresponder, how baseline CD8+ expansion relates to response remains uncertain.

This clone was observed a handful of times. Its antigen is as yet unknown. The rearrangement uses TRBV12-5 and TRBJ2-5, with a tentative D call TRBD2 (6 bases). The sequencing used CD4+ T cells sorted from blood, collected at approximately week 36, from a patient treated with tofacitinib. The receptor comes from a human donor with alopecia areata. CDR3 sequence: CASDPRGLETQYF. The DNA of the CDR3 is TGTGCTAGTGATCCCCGGGGACTGGAGACCCAGTACTTC.